This is a list of T cell receptor beta chains from one sample in a study of blood T cells in healthy people across ages. In TCRdb, the 5' RACE reads were re-called with MiXCR into one record per CDR3 protein. The table records around 620,000 distinct CDR3 sequences, 27% of them present only once. Input material: blood. All receptors derive from a woman in her 70s in good health. Both conserved end residues are part of each CDR3. A D gene is named only where the DNA matches it firmly. Size tells how often a clone was seen (once, few, many) or the class of an expanded clone, and some rows leave it out.

many,TRBV27,TRBJ1-1,NA,CASAGQMNTEAFF,TGTGCCAGCGCGGGACAAATGAACACTGAAGCTTTCTTT
many,TRBV12-3/TRBV12-4,TRBJ2-7,NA,CASKPGLSNYEQYF,TGTGCCAGCAAACCGGGGCTATCCAACTACGAGCAGTACTTC
NA,TRBV5-1,TRBJ2-3,NA,CASTSGVTSTDTQYF,TGCGCCAGCACCTCGGGGGTGACTAGCACAGATACGCAGTATTTT
NA,TRBV7-6,TRBJ1-2,NA,CASSSPTTYGYTF,TGTGCCAGCAGCTCCCCGACAACTTATGGCTACACCTTC
NA,TRBV5-1,TRBJ1-1,NA,CASSLVEGKKAFF,TGCGCCAGCAGCTTGGTAGAGGGAAAAAAGGCTTTCTTT
once,TRBV18,TRBJ2-1,NA,CASSATNRVYNEQFF,TGTGCCAGCTCAGCAACCAACAGGGTCTACAATGAGCAGTTCTTC
NA,TRBV11-2,TRBJ2-2,TRBD1,CASSLRGSPGGWTGELFF,TGTGCCAGCAGCTTAAGGGGTTCGCCAGGGGGCTGGACCGGGGAGCTGTTTTTT
NA,TRBV20-1,TRBJ2-1,TRBD2,CSAPTGLAGGDEQFF,TGCAGTGCTCCTACGGGACTAGCGGGAGGGGATGAGCAGTTCTTC
few,TRBV20-1,TRBJ2-7,NA,CSARKSGSYEQYF,TGCAGTGCTAGAAAGTCAGGCTCCTACGAGCAGTACTTC
NA,TRBV6-2/TRBV6-3,TRBJ2-1,TRBD2,CATAGAYNEQFF,TGTGCCACTGCGGGGGCCTACAATGAGCAGTTCTTC
few,TRBV12-3/TRBV12-4,TRBJ2-7,NA,CASSSTNYELYF,TGTGCCAGCAGCTCAACTAATTACGAGCTGTACTTC
NA,TRBV7-2,TRBJ1-1,NA,CASSLVGRLNTEAFF,TGTGCCAGCAGCTTAGTGGGACGGCTGAACACTGAAGCTTTCTTT
NA,TRBV7-9,TRBJ1-1,NA,CASSFRAPGGTEAFF,TGTGCCAGCAGCTTTCGGGCCCCGGGGGGAACTGAAGCTTTCTTT
NA,TRBV7-2,TRBJ1-2,NA,CASSFIGQNYGYTF,TGTGCCAGCAGCTTTATAGGACAGAACTATGGCTACACCTTC
NA,TRBV7-3,TRBJ2-7,NA,CASSLTGGGLSYEQYF,TGTGCCAGCAGCTTAACTGGAGGCGGTCTTTCCTACGAGCAGTACTTC
NA,TRBV6-6,TRBJ2-3,TRBD1,CASSYSRGQADTQYF,TGTGCCAGCAGTTATTCCAGGGGGCAGGCAGATACGCAGTATTTT
NA,TRBV2,TRBJ2-5,NA,CASRGTRGVGTQYF,TGTGCCAGCAGGGGAACGAGAGGGGTCGGGACCCAGTACTTC
few,TRBV20-1,TRBJ2-3,NA,CSATQGRGTDTQYF,TGCAGTGCTACCCAAGGTCGGGGCACAGATACGCAGTATTTT
few,TRBV7-8,TRBJ1-1,NA,CASSVRGSLEDSRAFF,TGTGCCAGCAGCGTACGAGGCTCTCTCGAGGACAGTCGAGCTTTCTTT
few,TRBV5-1,TRBJ1-5,NA,CASSLEGNSDQPQHF,TGCGCCAGCAGCTTGGAGGGCAACAGCGATCAGCCCCAGCATTTT
few,TRBV9,TRBJ2-4,NA,CASSPGLSKNIQYF,TGTGCCAGCAGCCCAGGCCTCTCCAAAAACATTCAGTACTTC
once,TRBV5-1,TRBJ2-4,NA,CASSPGDIKNIQYF,TGCGCCAGCAGCCCTGGGGACATTAAAAACATTCAGTACTTC
few,TRBV10-3,TRBJ2-5,TRBD2,CAITRTSGPQETQYF,TGTGCCATCACTAGGACTAGCGGCCCCCAAGAGACCCAGTACTTC
NA,TRBV29-1,TRBJ1-2,NA,CSVEDQITGYGYTF,TGCAGCGTTGAAGATCAGATCACTGGCTATGGCTACACCTTC
NA,TRBV4-1,TRBJ2-5,TRBD1,CASSPIRTGRKIETQYF,TGCGCCAGCAGCCCCATAAGGACAGGGAGGAAAATAGAGACCCAGTACTTC
few,TRBV11-2,TRBJ2-7,TRBD1,CASSSHRDRGQLNYEQYF,TGTGCCAGCAGCTCCCACCGGGACAGGGGGCAACTGAACTACGAGCAGTACTTC
NA,TRBV9,TRBJ1-5,NA,CASSVAPGSNQPQHF,TGTGCCAGCAGCGTAGCTCCAGGTAGCAATCAGCCCCAGCATTTT
NA,TRBV7-9,TRBJ1-2,NA,CASSLNTESYGYTF,TGTGCCAGCAGCTTAAACACGGAAAGCTATGGCTACACCTTC
few,TRBV2,TRBJ1-5,NA,CASSEIGQPQHF,TGTGCCAGCAGTGAAATCGGTCAGCCCCAGCATTTT
NA,TRBV3-1,TRBJ2-7,TRBD1,CASSQGTGTYGQYF,TGTGCCAGCAGCCAAGGGACAGGAACCTACGGGCAGTACTTC
NA,TRBV29-1,TRBJ2-7,TRBD1,CSVERRDREAYEQYF,TGCAGCGTTGAACGAAGGGACAGGGAGGCCTACGAGCAGTACTTC
few,TRBV6-2/TRBV6-3,TRBJ2-5,NA,CASITGRGETQYF,TGTGCCAGCATCACAGGGCGGGGAGAGACCCAGTACTTC
NA,TRBV11-3,TRBJ1-1,TRBD1,CASSRPGQGLPLAFF,TGTGCCAGCAGCCGACCGGGACAGGGGCTTCCCTTGGCTTTCTTT
NA,TRBV29-1,TRBJ2-5,NA,CSVGYRRGETQYF,TGCAGCGTTGGGTACCGAAGGGGGGAGACCCAGTACTTC
NA,TRBV6-5,TRBJ1-6,NA,CASSSSTRAWSPLHF,TGTGCCAGCAGTTCCTCTACTCGAGCATGGTCACCCCTCCACTTT
few,TRBV6-2/TRBV6-3,TRBJ2-5,NA,CASSYPFPETQYF,TGTGCCAGCAGTTACCCCTTCCCCGAGACCCAGTACTTC
many,TRBV12-5,TRBJ2-5,NA,CASGLSSLAETQYF,TGTGCTAGTGGTTTGTCTAGCCTGGCGGAGACCCAGTACTTC
NA,TRBV7-2,TRBJ1-2,NA,CASSTDRQYGYTF,TGTGCCAGCAGCACCGACAGGCAGTATGGCTACACCTTC
NA,TRBV29-1,TRBJ2-1,TRBD1,CSVEVWDRDYNEQFF,TGCAGCGTTGAAGTGTGGGACAGGGACTACAATGAGCAGTTCTTC
NA,TRBV7-2,TRBJ2-5,NA,CASSLGLDSLLRETQYF,TGTGCCAGCAGCTTAGGTCTGGACAGCCTCTTACGAGAGACCCAGTACTTC
few,TRBV4-3,TRBJ2-5,NA,CASSRYRSQETQYF,TGCGCCAGCAGCCGTTACAGGAGCCAAGAGACCCAGTACTTC
NA,TRBV5-1,TRBJ2-5,TRBD2,CASSELAGLETQYF,TGCGCCAGCAGCGAGTTAGCGGGGCTAGAGACCCAGTACTTC
NA,TRBV7-2,TRBJ2-4,NA,CASSQGGVLENIQYF,TGTGCCAGCAGTCAGGGGGGGGTCCTCGAAAACATTCAGTACTTC
NA,TRBV12-3/TRBV12-4,TRBJ2-5,NA,CASTLGRVASKKYF,TGTGCCAGCACCCTCGGGCGGGTGGCCTCCAAAAAGTACTTC
few,TRBV7-3,TRBJ2-1,NA,CASSSSNDRGNEQFF,TGTGCCAGCAGCTCATCAAACGATAGGGGCAATGAGCAGTTCTTC
NA,TRBV27,TRBJ1-2,TRBD1,CASADLGQERNGYTF,TGTGCCAGCGCCGATCTGGGACAGGAGAGGAATGGCTACACCTTC
NA,TRBV7-2,TRBJ2-1,TRBD1,CAVRDRGYNEQFF,TGTGCCGTACGGGACAGGGGCTACAATGAGCAGTTCTTC
many,TRBV27,TRBJ2-4,NA,CASSYLGQIKNIQYF,TGTGCCAGCAGTTACCTTGGACAGATAAAAAACATTCAGTACTTC
NA,TRBV20-1,TRBJ2-7,TRBD1,CSARDLGRQGHF,TGCAGTGCTAGAGATCTCGGGAGACAGGGGCACTTC